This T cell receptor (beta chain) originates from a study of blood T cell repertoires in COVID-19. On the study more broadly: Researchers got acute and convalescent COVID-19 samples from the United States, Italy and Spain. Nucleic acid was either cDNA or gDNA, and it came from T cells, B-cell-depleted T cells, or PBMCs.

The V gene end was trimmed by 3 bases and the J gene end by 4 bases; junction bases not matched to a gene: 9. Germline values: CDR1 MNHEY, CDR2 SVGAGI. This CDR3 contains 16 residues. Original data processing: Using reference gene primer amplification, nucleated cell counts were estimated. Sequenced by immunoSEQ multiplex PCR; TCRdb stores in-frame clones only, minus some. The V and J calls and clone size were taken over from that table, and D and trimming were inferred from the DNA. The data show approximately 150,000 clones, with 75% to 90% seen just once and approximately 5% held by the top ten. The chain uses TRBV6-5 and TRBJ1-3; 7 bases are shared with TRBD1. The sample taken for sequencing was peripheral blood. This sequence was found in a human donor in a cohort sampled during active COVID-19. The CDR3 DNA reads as TGTGCCAGCAGTTATGGGTCAACAGGGGTAGGAAACACCATATATTTT. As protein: CASSYGSTGVGNTIYF.